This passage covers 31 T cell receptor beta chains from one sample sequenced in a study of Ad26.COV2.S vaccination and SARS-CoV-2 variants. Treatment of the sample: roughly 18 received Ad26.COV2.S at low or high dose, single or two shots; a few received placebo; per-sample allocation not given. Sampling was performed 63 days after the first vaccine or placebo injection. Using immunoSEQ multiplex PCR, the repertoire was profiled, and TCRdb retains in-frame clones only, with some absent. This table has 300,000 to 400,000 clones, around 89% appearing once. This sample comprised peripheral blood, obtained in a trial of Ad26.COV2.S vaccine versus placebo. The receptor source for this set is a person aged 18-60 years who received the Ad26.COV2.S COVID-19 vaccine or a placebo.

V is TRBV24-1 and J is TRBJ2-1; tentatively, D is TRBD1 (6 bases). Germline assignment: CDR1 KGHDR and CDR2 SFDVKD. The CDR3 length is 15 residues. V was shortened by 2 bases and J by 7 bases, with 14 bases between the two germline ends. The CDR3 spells CATSDSQKGGNEQFF. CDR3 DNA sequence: TGTGCCACCAGTGATTCTCAAAAAGGGGGAAATGAGCAGTTCTTC.

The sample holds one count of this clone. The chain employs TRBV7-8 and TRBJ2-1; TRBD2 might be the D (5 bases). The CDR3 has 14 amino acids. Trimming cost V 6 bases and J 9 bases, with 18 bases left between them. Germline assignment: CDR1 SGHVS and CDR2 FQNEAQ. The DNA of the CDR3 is TGTGCCAGCAGGGTTACTAGTCACGAGGGTGAGCAGTTCTTC. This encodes CASRVTSHEGEQFF.

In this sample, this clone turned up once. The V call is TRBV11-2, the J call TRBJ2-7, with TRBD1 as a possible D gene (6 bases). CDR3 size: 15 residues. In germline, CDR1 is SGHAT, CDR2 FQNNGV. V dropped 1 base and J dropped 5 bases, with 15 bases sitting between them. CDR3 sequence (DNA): TGTGCCAGCAGCTTAGCCCAAGGGGGTGGGAACGAGCAGTACTTC. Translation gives CASSLAQGGGNEQYF.

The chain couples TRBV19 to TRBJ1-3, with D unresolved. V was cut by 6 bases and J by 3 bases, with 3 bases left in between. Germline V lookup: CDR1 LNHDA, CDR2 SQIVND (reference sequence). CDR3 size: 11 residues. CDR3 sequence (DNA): TGTGCCAGTAGCCTTGGAAACACCATATATTTT. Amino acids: CASSLGNTIYF.

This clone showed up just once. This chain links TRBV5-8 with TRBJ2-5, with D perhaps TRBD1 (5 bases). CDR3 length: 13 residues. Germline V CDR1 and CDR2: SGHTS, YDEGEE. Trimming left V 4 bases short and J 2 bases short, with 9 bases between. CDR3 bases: TGTGCCAGCAGCGCGGACACACAAGAGACCCAGTACTTC. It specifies CASSADTQETQYF.

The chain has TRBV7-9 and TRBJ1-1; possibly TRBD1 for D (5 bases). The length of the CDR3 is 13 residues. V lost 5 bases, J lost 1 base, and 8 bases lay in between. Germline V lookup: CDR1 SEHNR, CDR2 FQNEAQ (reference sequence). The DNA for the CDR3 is TGTGCCAGCAGCATCGGACAGAACACTGAAGCTTTCTTT. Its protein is CASSIGQNTEAFF.

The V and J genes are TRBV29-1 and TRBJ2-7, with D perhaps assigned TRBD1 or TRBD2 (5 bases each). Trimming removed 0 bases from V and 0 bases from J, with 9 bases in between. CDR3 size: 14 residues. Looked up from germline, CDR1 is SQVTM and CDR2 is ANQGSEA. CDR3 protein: CSVEDPGSSYEQYF. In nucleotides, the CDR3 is TGCAGCGTTGAAGATCCAGGGAGCTCCTACGAGCAGTACTTC.

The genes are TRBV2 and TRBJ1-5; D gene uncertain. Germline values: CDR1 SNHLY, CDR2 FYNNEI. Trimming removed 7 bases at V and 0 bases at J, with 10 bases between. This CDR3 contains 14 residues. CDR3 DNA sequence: TGTGCCAGCACCGGGAGTTATAGCAATCAGCCCCAGCATTTT. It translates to CASTGSYSNQPQHF. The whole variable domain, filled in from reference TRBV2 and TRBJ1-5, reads EPEVTQTPSHQVTQMGQEVILRCVPISNHLYFYWYRQILGQKVEFLVSFYNNEISEKSEIFDDQFSVERPDGSNFTLKIRSTKLEDSAMYFCASTGSYSNQPQHFGDGTRLSIL.

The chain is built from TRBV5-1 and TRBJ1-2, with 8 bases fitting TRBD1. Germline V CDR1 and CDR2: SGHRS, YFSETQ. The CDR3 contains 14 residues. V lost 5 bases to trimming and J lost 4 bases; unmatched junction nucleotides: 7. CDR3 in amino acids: CASREGQEGYGYTF. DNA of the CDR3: TGCGCCAGCAGGGAGGGACAGGAGGGCTATGGCTACACCTTC.

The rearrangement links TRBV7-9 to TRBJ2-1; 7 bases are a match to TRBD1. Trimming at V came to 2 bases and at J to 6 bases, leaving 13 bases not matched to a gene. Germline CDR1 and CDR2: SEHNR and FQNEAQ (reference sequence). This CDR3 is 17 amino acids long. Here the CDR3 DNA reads TGTGCCAGCAGCTTAAGGTTGGGACAGACGATATCCAATGAGCAGTTCTTC. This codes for CASSLRLGQTISNEQFF.

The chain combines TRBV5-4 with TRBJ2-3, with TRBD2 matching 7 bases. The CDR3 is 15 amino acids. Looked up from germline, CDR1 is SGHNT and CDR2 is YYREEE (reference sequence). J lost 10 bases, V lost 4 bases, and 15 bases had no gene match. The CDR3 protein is CASSPAAGEGVAQYF. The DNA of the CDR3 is TGTGCCAGCAGCCCGGCTGCGGGAGAAGGCGTTGCGCAGTATTTT.

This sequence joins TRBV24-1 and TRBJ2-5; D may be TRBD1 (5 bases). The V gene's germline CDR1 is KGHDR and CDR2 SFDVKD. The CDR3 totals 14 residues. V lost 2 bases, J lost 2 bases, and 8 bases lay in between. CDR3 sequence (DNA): TGTGCCACCAGTGATTCAACAGGTCAAGAGACCCAGTACTTC. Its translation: CATSDSTGQETQYF.

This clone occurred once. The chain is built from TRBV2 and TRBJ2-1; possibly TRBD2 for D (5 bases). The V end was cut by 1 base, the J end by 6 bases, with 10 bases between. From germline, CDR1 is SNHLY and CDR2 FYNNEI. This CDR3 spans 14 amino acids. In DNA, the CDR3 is TGTGCCAGCAGTGAAGTGGCCGGGATCAATGAGCAGTTCTTC. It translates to CASSEVAGINEQFF.

CDR3 residues: CASQSAMNTEAFF. The CDR3 nucleotides are TGTGCCAGTCAGTCAGCTATGAACACTGAAGCTTTCTTT. The chain recombines TRBV19 with TRBJ1-1, with D unresolved. V lost 8 bases and J lost 0, with 10 bases in between. From germline, CDR1 is LNHDA and CDR2 SQIVND (reference sequence). The CDR3 loop spans 13 amino acids. The complete variable domain, with remaining parts taken from reference TRBV19 and TRBJ1-1, reads DGGITQSPKYLFRKEGQNVTLSCEQNLNHDAMYWYRQDPGQGLRLIYYSQIVNDFQKGDIAEGYSVSREKKESFPLTVTSAQKNPTAFYLCASQSAMNTEAFFGQGTRLTVV.

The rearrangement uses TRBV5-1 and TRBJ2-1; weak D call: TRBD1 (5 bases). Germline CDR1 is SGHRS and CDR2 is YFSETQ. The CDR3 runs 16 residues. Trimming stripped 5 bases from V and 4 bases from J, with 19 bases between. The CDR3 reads CASRTQSDSLYNEQFF. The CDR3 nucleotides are TGCGCCAGCAGAACCCAAAGTGACAGTCTATACAATGAGCAGTTCTTC. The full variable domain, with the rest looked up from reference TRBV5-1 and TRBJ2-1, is KAGVTQTPRYLIKTRGQQVTLSCSPISGHRSVSWYQQTPGQGLQFLFEYFSETQRNKGNFPGRFSGRQFSNSRSEMNVSTLELGDSALYLCASRTQSDSLYNEQFFGPGTRLTVL.

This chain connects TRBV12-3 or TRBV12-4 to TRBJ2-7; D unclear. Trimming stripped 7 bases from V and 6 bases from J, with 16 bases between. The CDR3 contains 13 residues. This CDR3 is CASNKRLGTEQYF. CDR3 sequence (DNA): TGTGCCAGCAACAAGAGGCTTGGCACCGAGCAGTACTTC.

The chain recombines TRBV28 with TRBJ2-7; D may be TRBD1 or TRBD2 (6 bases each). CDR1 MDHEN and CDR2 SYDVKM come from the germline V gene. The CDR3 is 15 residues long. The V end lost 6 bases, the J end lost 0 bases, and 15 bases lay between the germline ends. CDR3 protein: CASSAGGGPSYEQYF. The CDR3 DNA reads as TGTGCCAGCAGCGCAGGAGGGGGGCCCTCCTACGAGCAGTACTTC.

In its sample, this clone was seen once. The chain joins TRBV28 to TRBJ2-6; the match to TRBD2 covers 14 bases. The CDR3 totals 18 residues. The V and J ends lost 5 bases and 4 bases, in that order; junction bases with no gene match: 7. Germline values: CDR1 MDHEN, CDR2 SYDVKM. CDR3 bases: TGTGCCAGCAGTCTAGGGACTAGCGGGAGTGCCGGGGCCAACGTCCTGACTTTC. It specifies CASSLGTSGSAGANVLTF.

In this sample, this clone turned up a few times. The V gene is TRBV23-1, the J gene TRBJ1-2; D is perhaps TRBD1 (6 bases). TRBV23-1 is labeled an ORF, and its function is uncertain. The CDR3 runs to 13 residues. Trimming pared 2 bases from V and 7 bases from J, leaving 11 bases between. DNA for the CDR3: TGCGCCAGCAGTCAACAGGGGCCGACTGGCTACACCTTC. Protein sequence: CASSQQGPTGYTF.

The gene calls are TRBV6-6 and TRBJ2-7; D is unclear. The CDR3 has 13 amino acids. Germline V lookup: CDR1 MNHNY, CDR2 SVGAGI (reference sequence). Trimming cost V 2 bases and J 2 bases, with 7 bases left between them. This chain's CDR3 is CASSYGFTYEQYF. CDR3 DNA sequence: TGTGCCAGCAGTTACGGGTTCACCTACGAGCAGTACTTC.

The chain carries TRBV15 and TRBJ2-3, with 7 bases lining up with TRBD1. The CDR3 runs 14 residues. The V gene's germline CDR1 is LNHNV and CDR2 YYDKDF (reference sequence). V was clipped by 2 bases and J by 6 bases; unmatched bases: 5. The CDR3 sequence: CATSRQGDHDTQYF. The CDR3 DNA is TGTGCCACCAGCAGACAGGGGGATCACGATACGCAGTATTTT.

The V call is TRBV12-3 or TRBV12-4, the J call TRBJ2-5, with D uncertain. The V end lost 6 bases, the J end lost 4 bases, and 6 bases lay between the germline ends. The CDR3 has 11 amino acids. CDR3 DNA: TGTGCCAGCAGCGTAACAGAGACCCAGTACTTC. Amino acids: CASSVTETQYF.

The CDR3 loop reads CASTNFFMNTEAFF. The DNA for the CDR3 is TGTGCCAGCACCAATTTTTTCATGAACACTGAAGCTTTCTTT. This chain connects TRBV7-2 to TRBJ1-1, with no clear D. The V gene lost 7 bases and the J gene lost 0 bases, with 12 bases spanning the gap. Germline assignment: CDR1 SGHTA and CDR2 FQGNSA. The CDR3 is 14 residues long.

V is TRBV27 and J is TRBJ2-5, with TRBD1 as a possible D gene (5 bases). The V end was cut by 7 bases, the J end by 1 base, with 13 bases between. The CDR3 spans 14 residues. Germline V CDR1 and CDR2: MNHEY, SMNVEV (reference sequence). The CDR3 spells CASNPTGAQETQYF. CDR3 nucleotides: TGTGCCAGCAACCCAACAGGAGCCCAAGAGACCCAGTACTTC.

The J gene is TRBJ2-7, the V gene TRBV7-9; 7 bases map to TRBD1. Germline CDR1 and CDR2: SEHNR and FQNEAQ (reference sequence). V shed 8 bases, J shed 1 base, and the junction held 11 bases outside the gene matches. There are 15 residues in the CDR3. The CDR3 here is CASGRLRDRSYEQYF. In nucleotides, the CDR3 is TGTGCCAGCGGGCGTCTCCGGGACAGATCCTACGAGCAGTACTTC.

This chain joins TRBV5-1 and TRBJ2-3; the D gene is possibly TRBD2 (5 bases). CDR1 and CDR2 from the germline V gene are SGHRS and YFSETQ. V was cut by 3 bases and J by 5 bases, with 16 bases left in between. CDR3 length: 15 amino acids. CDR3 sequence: CASSSLRTAGDTQYF. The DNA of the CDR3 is TGCGCCAGCAGCTCCCTTCGAACCGCGGGAGATACGCAGTATTTT.

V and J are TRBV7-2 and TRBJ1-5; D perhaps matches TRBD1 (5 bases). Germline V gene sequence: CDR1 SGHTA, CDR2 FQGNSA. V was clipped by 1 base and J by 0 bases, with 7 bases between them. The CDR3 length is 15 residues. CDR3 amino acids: CASSLGRDSNQPQHF. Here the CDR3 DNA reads TGTGCCAGCAGCTTAGGCAGGGATAGCAATCAGCCCCAGCATTTT.

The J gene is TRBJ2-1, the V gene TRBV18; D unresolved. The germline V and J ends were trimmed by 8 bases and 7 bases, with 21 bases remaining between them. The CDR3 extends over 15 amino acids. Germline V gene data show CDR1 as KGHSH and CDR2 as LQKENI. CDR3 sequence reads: CASLQTSAAQNEQFF. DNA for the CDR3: TGTGCCAGCCTTCAGACAAGTGCCGCCCAAAATGAGCAGTTCTTC.

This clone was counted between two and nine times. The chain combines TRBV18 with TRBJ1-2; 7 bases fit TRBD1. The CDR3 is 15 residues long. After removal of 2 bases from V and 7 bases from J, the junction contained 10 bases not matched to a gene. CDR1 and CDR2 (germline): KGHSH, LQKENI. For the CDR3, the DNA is TGTGCCAGCTCACCATCGACAGGGTCGTTCCGTGGCTACACCTTC. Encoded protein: CASSPSTGSFRGYTF.

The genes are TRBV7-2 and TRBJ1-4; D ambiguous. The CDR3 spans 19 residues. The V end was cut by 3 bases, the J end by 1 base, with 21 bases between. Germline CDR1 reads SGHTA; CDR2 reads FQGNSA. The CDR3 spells CASSFIYSVADQTNEKLFF. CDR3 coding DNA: TGTGCCAGCAGCTTCATATACTCGGTCGCGGATCAAACTAATGAAAAACTGTTTTTT.

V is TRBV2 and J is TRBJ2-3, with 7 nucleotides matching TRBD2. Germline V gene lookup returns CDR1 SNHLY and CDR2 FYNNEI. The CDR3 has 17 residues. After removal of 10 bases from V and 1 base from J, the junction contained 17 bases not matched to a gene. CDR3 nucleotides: TGTGCCACCACGCTCAGGGAGGGGTACGGGGGCACAGATACGCAGTATTTT. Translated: CATTLREGYGGTDTQYF.